The sequence of this T cell receptor beta chain was determined in a study of blood T cell repertoires in COVID-19. Germline CDR1 MDHEN, CDR2 SYDVKM. The CDR3 loop spans 14 amino acids. The ends lost 7 bases at V and 4 bases at J; junction bases unmatched: 7. This clone was counted a single time. Generated by immunoSEQ multiplex PCR, the TCRdb table keeps only in-frame clones and is missing some. The sample holds roughly 62,000 clones; roughly 84% are singletons and the top ten take roughly a tenth. The rearrangement uses TRBV28 and TRBJ1-2; 9 bases fit TRBD1. The TCR comes from a man aged 30 to 45 with COVID-19, enrolled during active disease. The sequencing sample was made of peripheral blood. The CDR3 coding sequence is TGTGCCAGCACCCCCACAGGGGGCGGCTATGGCTACACCTTC. As protein: CASTPTGGGYGYTF.